The clone carrying this T cell receptor beta chain was detected many times. What it binds is unknown. The data stem from a study of spatial heterogeneity in lung cancer. Findings and caveats of the study: Blood showed ubiquitous tumor TCRs more often at resection than at routine follow-up.

This CDR3 contains 14 residues. The V gene's germline CDR1 is DFQATT and CDR2 SNEGSKA (reference sequence). V lost 4 bases and J 3 bases, leaving 13 bases between the germline ends. Indicated time point: blood at routine non-recurrence follow-up after resection. The input material, whole RNA from tumor, nontumor lung or frozen PBMC, was sequenced unsorted. A unique molecular identifier was carried by every single TCR cDNA molecule. TCRdb passed the 5' RACE reads through MiXCR, listing each CDR3 protein once. The table has 39,000 or so distinct CDR3 sequences, more than 9% seen once. The specimen comprised PBMCs, sampled at follow-up. The clonotype comes from a female donor with early-stage non-small cell lung cancer. V usage is TRBV20-1 and J usage is TRBJ2-1; D may be TRBD2 (6 bases). This CDR3 reads CSATFGSGYNEQFF. The CDR3 DNA is TGCAGTGCTACATTTGGTAGCGGCTACAATGAGCAGTTCTTC.